This T cell receptor beta chain derives from a study of T-cell memory formation after mild COVID-19. The CDR3 length is 14 residues. V lost 4 bases and J lost 3, with 10 bases in between. With constant-segment primers, 5'RACE yielded cDNA libraries of TCR alpha and TCR beta that carried sample barcodes and UMIs. TCRdb independently ran MiXCR on the 5' RACE reads; one entry per CDR3 protein. The data contain hundreds of thousands of distinct CDR3 sequences, around 27% of them seen just once; the ten biggest clones take up under 15%. This clonotype has only a few counts. Sample: PBMCs or a T cell subset sorted from them (not recorded which). The TCR comes from an adult woman who had mild COVID-19 (a few samples of this study predate the infection). Cell type and time point are not known. The rearrangement links TRBV12-3 or TRBV12-4 to TRBJ2-1; the D is unclear. This CDR3 reads CASSYTGLYNEQFF. Here the CDR3 DNA reads TGTGCCAGCAGTTACACTGGGCTCTACAATGAGCAGTTCTTC.